Listed below are T cell receptor beta chains from one sample, sequenced in a study of T cell responses to AZD1222 COVID-19 vaccine. Clones were read by immunoSEQ multiplex PCR, and TCRdb kept only the in-frame ones, dropping some. The data contain around 180,000 clones, around 92% of them seen just once; the ten biggest clones take up about 9.3%. Specimen: peripheral blood, collected on day 0 of AZD1222 vaccination. These receptors were obtained from an adult in good health. Each CDR3 is given with its conserved first and last residue. A D gene is named only where the DNA matches it firmly. Clone size is given for some rows only: seen once, a few or many times, or a class if the clone is expanded.

>TRBV24-1|TRBJ2-4|-|-
CATSEKVGHENIQYF
TGTGCCACCAGTGAGAAGGTTGGACATGAAAACATTCAGTACTTC
>TRBV9|TRBJ2-3|-|-
CASSVDQGPTDTQYF
TGTGCCAGCAGCGTAGACCAGGGCCCCACAGATACGCAGTATTTT
>TRBV29-1|TRBJ1-3|-|-
CSVDIRGPGISGNTIYF
TGCAGCGTTGATATACGAGGACCCGGGATCTCTGGAAACACCATATATTTT
>TRBV19|TRBJ2-2|-|TRBD2
CASQGEGNTGELFF
TGTGCCAGTCAAGGGGAGGGGAACACCGGGGAGCTGTTTTTT
>TRBV7-3|TRBJ1-1|-|-
CASSLITGNTEAFF
TGTGCCAGCAGCTTAATTACAGGTAACACTGAAGCTTTCTTT
>TRBV4-1|TRBJ2-5|-|-
CASSQLRVSETQYF
TGCGCCAGCAGCCAACTCAGGGTCAGCGAGACCCAGTACTTC
>TRBV18|TRBJ1-1|-|-
CASSPYSTVMNTEAFF
TGTGCCAGCTCACCCTACAGTACGGTAATGAACACTGAAGCTTTCTTT
>TRBV18|TRBJ2-2|-|-
CASSQFPGQVNTGELFF
TGTGCCAGCTCCCAATTCCCGGGACAAGTGAACACCGGGGAGCTGTTTTTT
>TRBV4-2|TRBJ1-3|-|-
CASSQDGQGGSGNTIYF
TGTGCCAGCAGCCAAGATGGGCAGGGTGGCTCTGGAAACACCATATATTTT
>TRBV4-1|TRBJ2-2|-|TRBD2
CASSQELGVAGGPDTGELFF
TGCGCCAGCAGCCAAGAACTAGGAGTAGCGGGAGGGCCTGACACCGGGGAGCTGTTTTTT
>TRBV24-1|TRBJ1-2|-|TRBD1
CATSDPDRAYGYTF
TGTGCCACCAGTGACCCAGACAGGGCCTATGGCTACACCTTC
>TRBV7-9|TRBJ2-1|-|TRBD2
CASSPIGTSGRTSYNEQFF
TGTGCCAGCAGCCCGATAGGGACTAGCGGGAGGACCTCCTACAATGAGCAGTTCTTC
>TRBV24-1|TRBJ2-1|-|TRBD2
CATSAPGTSANKQFF
TGTGCCACCAGTGCCCCCGGGACTAGCGCCAATAAGCAGTTCTTC
>TRBV9|TRBJ2-7|-|-
CASSVAGSPYEQYF
TGTGCCAGCAGCGTAGCCGGGAGCCCCTACGAGCAGTACTTC
>TRBV7-2|TRBJ1-2|-|-
CASSSVGGIVDYGYTF
TGTGCCAGCAGCTCGGTCGGGGGGATAGTAGACTATGGCTACACCTTC
>TRBV3-1/TRBV3-2|TRBJ2-2|-|TRBD1
CASSLWGQGSSGELFF
TGTGCCAGCAGCCTATGGGGACAGGGGTCGTCCGGGGAGCTGTTTTTT
>TRBV24-1|TRBJ2-5|-|-
CATSDLGGQETQYF
TGTGCCACCAGTGATTTGGGGGGTCAAGAGACCCAGTACTTC
>TRBV20-1|TRBJ2-1|-|-
CSARWNEQFF
TGCAGTGCTAGGTGGAATGAGCAGTTCTTC
>TRBV10-3|TRBJ2-7|once|TRBD1
CAISMTGDEQYF
TGTGCCATCAGCATGACAGGGGACGAGCAGTACTTC
>TRBV7-2|TRBJ1-6|once|-
CASQTSFGDSPLHF
TGTGCCAGCCAGACGTCCTTCGGAGATTCACCCCTCCACTTT
>TRBV28|TRBJ1-1|-|TRBD1
CASSLVGQMNTEAFF
TGTGCCAGCAGTTTGGTGGGACAGATGAACACTGAAGCTTTCTTT
>TRBV2|TRBJ2-7|-|TRBD2
CASSELASGRSEQYF
TGTGCCAGCAGTGAATTGGCTAGCGGGAGGAGCGAGCAGTACTTC
>TRBV4-1|TRBJ2-1|-|-
CASSPWVADEQFF
TGCGCCAGCAGCCCCTGGGTAGCCGATGAGCAGTTCTTC
>TRBV5-6|TRBJ1-5|-|-
CASSSGPAALAQHF
TGTGCCAGCAGCTCTGGGCCTGCTGCGTTGGCCCAGCATTTT
>TRBV12-3/TRBV12-4|TRBJ1-1|-|-
CATGPGLTEAFF
TGTGCCACCGGACCTGGGTTAACTGAAGCTTTCTTT
>TRBV7-2|TRBJ1-2|once|-
CASSPDLLHNYGYTF
TGTGCCAGCAGCCCAGACCTATTGCATAACTATGGCTACACCTTC
>TRBV21-1|TRBJ2-1|once|-
CASSNYPGTGWNEQFF
TGTGCCAGCAGCAACTATCCCGGGACAGGGTGGAATGAGCAGTTCTTC
>TRBV9|TRBJ2-7|-|TRBD2
CASSEGSGRPPYEQYF
TGTGCCAGCAGCGAGGGTAGCGGGAGGCCTCCCTACGAGCAGTACTTC
>TRBV5-1|TRBJ2-7|-|TRBD1
CASSLPGQGYEQYF
TGCGCCAGCAGCTTACCGGGACAGGGTTACGAGCAGTACTTC
>TRBV6-1|TRBJ1-4|-|TRBD1
CASSALTGTGFEKLFF
TGTGCCAGCAGTGCCTTGACCGGGACAGGGTTTGAAAAACTGTTTTTT
>TRBV5-6|TRBJ2-3|-|TRBD2
CASHRPSGRASQDTQYF
TGTGCCAGCCATCGCCCTAGCGGGAGGGCCTCCCAAGATACGCAGTATTTT
>TRBV4-1|TRBJ1-4|-|-
CASSQAVGEKLFF
TGCGCCAGCAGCCAAGCGGTGGGTGAAAAACTGTTTTTT
>TRBV28|TRBJ2-7|-|-
CASSLVDAGHEQYF
TGTGCCAGCAGTTTGGTGGACGCAGGACACGAGCAGTACTTC
>TRBV30|TRBJ2-7|-|TRBD2
CAWSAQGLAGSYEQYF
TGTGCCTGGAGTGCTCAGGGACTAGCGGGATCCTACGAGCAGTACTTC
>TRBV28|TRBJ1-1|-|-
CASSSLPRRARNSSEAFF
TGTGCCAGCAGTTCTCTCCCTCGACGGGCGAGGAATTCTAGTGAAGCTTTCTTT
>TRBV19|TRBJ1-2|-|-
CASSIGQGGGYTF
TGTGCCAGTAGTATTGGTCAGGGTGGCGGCTACACCTTC
>TRBV19|TRBJ1-2|-|-
CASSMGGQDYGYTF
TGTGCCAGTAGTATGGGTGGACAAGACTATGGCTACACCTTC
>TRBV7-2|TRBJ2-7|-|-
CASSSGPGKQYF
TGTGCCAGCAGCTCGGGACCCGGTAAGCAGTACTTC
>TRBV11-2|TRBJ2-7|-|TRBD2
CASSRGLAAYEQYF
TGTGCCAGCAGCCGGGGACTAGCGGCCTACGAGCAGTACTTC
>TRBV29-1|TRBJ1-2|-|-
CSVEGTRKKGGYTF
TGCAGCGTTGAAGGGACACGGAAGAAGGGGGGCTACACCTTC
>TRBV5-1|TRBJ2-7|-|-
CASSLGTGLNEQYF
TGCGCCAGCAGCTTGGGTACGGGGCTAAACGAGCAGTACTTC
>TRBV14|TRBJ2-7|-|-
CASSQDGGYEQYF
TGTGCCAGCAGCCAAGATGGGGGGTACGAGCAGTACTTC
>TRBV24-1|TRBJ2-7|few|-
CATSAPGPGYEQYF
TGTGCCACCAGTGCCCCGGGACCAGGCTACGAGCAGTACTTC
>TRBV3-1/TRBV3-2|TRBJ1-5|once|-
CASSQAATPGGGQPQHF
TGTGCCAGCAGCCAAGCAGCGACGCCGGGTGGAGGTCAGCCCCAGCATTTT
>TRBV2|TRBJ2-1|-|-
CASGLKRSSYNEQFF
TGTGCCAGCGGCTTGAAGCGGAGCTCCTACAATGAGCAGTTCTTC
>TRBV29-1|TRBJ2-3|once|TRBD2
CSVGPHTSGRSDTQYF
TGCAGCGTTGGTCCCCATACTAGCGGGAGGTCAGATACGCAGTATTTT
>TRBV6-1|TRBJ2-3|-|TRBD2
CASSEGVSGGTDTQYF
TGTGCCAGCAGTGAAGGGGTTAGCGGGGGCACAGATACGCAGTATTTT
>TRBV6-5|TRBJ1-1|-|-
CASTSLGGNTEAFF
TGTGCCAGCACATCACTAGGGGGGAACACTGAAGCTTTCTTT
>TRBV27|TRBJ1-1|-|TRBD1
CASSFGTGSNTEAFF
TGTGCCAGCAGTTTCGGGACAGGTTCAAACACTGAAGCTTTCTTT
>TRBV4-1|TRBJ2-3|-|-
CASSQDDAKPREDTQYF
TGCGCCAGCAGCCAAGATGATGCTAAGCCGAGGGAAGATACGCAGTATTTT
>TRBV10-3|TRBJ1-1|-|-
CAISEYPTEAFF
TGTGCCATCAGTGAATACCCCACTGAAGCTTTCTTT
>TRBV7-3|TRBJ2-3|-|TRBD2
CASSRDYRTDTQYF
TGTGCCAGCAGCCGGGACTACCGCACAGATACGCAGTATTTT
>TRBV27|TRBJ2-7|-|-
CASSPREAGYEQYF
TGTGCCAGCAGTCCCAGGGAAGCTGGCTACGAGCAGTACTTC
>TRBV27|TRBJ2-7|-|-
CASGPGKHTSYEQYF
TGTGCCAGCGGACCGGGTAAACATACCTCCTACGAGCAGTACTTC
>TRBV4-2|TRBJ1-2|-|-
CASSQRQEGLSGYTF
TGTGCCAGCAGCCAAAGACAGGAGGGGCTCTCTGGCTACACCTTC